This TCR beta chain is drawn from a study of blood T cell repertoires in COVID-19. Study overall: Samples of COVID-19 (acute and convalescent) were obtained from the United States, Italy and Spain. PBMCs, B-cell-depleted T cells, or T cells were the source of the cDNA or gDNA that made up the material.

Assay used: immunoSEQ multiplex PCR; TCRdb lists only in-frame clones, some missing. The repertoire has approximately 78,000 clones, more than 85% of them found once; the top ten carry about 2.5%. The CDR3 consists of 15 residues. V was trimmed by 6 bases and J by 0 bases, leaving 12 bases between them. Germline V CDR1 and CDR2: MGHRA, YSYEKL. A Seattle source enrolled patients during active infection and followed them longitudinally. The sequence was collected from a man aged 50 or older with COVID-19, enrolled during active disease. This rearrangement joins TRBV4-1 to TRBJ2-1, with D possibly TRBD2 on 5 matching bases. The specimen was peripheral blood. Here the CDR3 reads CASSPLTSSYNEQFF. The CDR3 bases are TGCGCCAGCAGTCCCCTTACTAGCTCCTACAATGAGCAGTTCTTC.